These 25 T cell receptor beta chains originate from one sample sequenced in a study of identical twins. TCRdb ran MiXCR on the 5' RACE reads and lists one entry per CDR3 protein. The data contain fewer than 900,000 distinct CDR3 sequences, approximately 22% of them singletons. This sample also appeared in a second study, on T cells expressing NK-cell markers.

Sequencing input: PBMCs. The receptors were sampled from a woman in her late teens or twenties in good health.

This clonotype has a count of ten or more. This chain connects TRBV12-3 or TRBV12-4 to TRBJ2-3, with 7 nucleotides matching TRBD1. The CDR3 consists of 14 residues. V lost 6 bases to trimming and J lost 5 bases; unmatched junction nucleotides: 8. CDR3 protein: CASRVTGRGDTQYF. CDR3 in DNA: TGTGCCAGCAGGGTGACAGGGCGAGGAGATACGCAGTATTTT.

The chain couples TRBV5-6 to TRBJ2-3; 15 bases fit TRBD2. The CDR3 runs to 17 residues. Per germline, CDR1 SGHDT and CDR2 YYEEEE. V shed 3 bases, J shed 5 bases, and the junction held 7 bases outside the gene matches. The CDR3 protein is CASSYIGTSGRRDTQYF. In DNA form, the CDR3 reads TGTGCCAGCAGCTACATAGGGACTAGCGGGAGGCGAGATACGCAGTATTTT.

V gene TRBV6-1 combines with J gene TRBJ2-7; the match to TRBD2 covers 10 bases. Per germline, CDR1 MNHNS and CDR2 SASEGT. The V and J ends lost 3 bases and 2 bases, in that order; junction bases with no gene match: 7. CDR3 size: 16 residues. The CDR3 protein is CASSEGTSGDPYEQYF. Here the CDR3 DNA reads TGTGCCAGCAGTGAGGGAACTAGCGGGGATCCCTACGAGCAGTACTTC.

This clonotype is termed medium-sized. The chain links TRBV4-3 to TRBJ1-1; no clear D gene. Germline V gene sequence: CDR1 LGHNA, CDR2 YSLEER. With 0 bases removed from V and 5 bases from J, the gap between germline ends came to 10 bases. CDR3 length: 14 residues. The CDR3 protein is CASSQDSANTEAFF. The CDR3 bases are TGCGCCAGCAGCCAAGATAGCGCGAATACTGAAGCTTTCTTT.

V gene TRBV12-3 or TRBV12-4 combines with J gene TRBJ2-6; D unresolved. The V end lost 8 bases, the J end lost 0 bases, and 14 bases lay between the germline ends. This CDR3 is 16 amino acids long. The CDR3 reads CASGGRANSGANVLTF. Here the CDR3 DNA reads TGTGCCAGCGGCGGACGGGCGAACTCTGGGGCCAACGTCCTGACTTTC.

This clonotype was seen a single time. The chain couples TRBV7-8 to TRBJ2-5; no clear D. Germline assignment: CDR1 SGHVS and CDR2 FQNEAQ. The CDR3 runs to 16 residues. Trimming cost V 1 base and J 2 bases, with 14 bases left between them. CDR3: CASSLVSNSLQETQYF. CDR3 nucleotide sequence: TGTGCCAGCAGCTTAGTGTCTAACTCCTTACAAGAGACCCAGTACTTC.

This clonotype has ten or more counts. The rearrangement links TRBV27 to TRBJ2-1, with 11 bases that match TRBD2. CDR3 length: 17 amino acids. V lost 3 bases to trimming and J lost 9 bases; unmatched junction nucleotides: 13. The germline V gene has CDR1 MNHEY and CDR2 SMNVEV (reference sequence). In nucleotides, the CDR3 is TGTGCCAGCAGTTTGGCCCTACTAGCGGGAGAACGGAGTGAGCAGTTCTTC. Translated, it gives CASSLALLAGERSEQFF.

J is TRBJ1-2 and V is TRBV29-1; D gene ambiguous. CDR3 length equals 12 residues. The V gene lost 4 bases and the J gene lost 5 bases, with 11 bases spanning the gap. Germline V CDR1 and CDR2: SQVTM, ANQGSEA. In DNA, the CDR3 is TGCAGCGTTGGATCAACAAGGTATGGCTACACCTTC. Amino acids: CSVGSTRYGYTF. Full variable domain (missing parts from reference TRBV29-1 and TRBJ1-2): SAVISQKPSRDICQRGTSLTIQCQVDSQVTMMFWYRQQPGQSLTLIATANQGSEATYESGFVIDKFPISRPNLTFSTLTVSNMSPEDSSIYLCSVGSTRYGYTFGSGTRLTVV.

The rearrangement uses TRBV20-1 and TRBJ2-4; D could derive from TRBD1 or TRBD2 (5 bases each). The V gene's germline CDR1 is DFQATT and CDR2 SNEGSKA (reference sequence). The CDR3 runs 16 residues. Trimming removed 6 bases from V and 6 bases from J, with 24 bases in between. This CDR3 reads CSARDPRDAMANIQYF. In DNA, the CDR3 is TGCAGTGCCCGGGACCCCCGGGACGCCATGGCAAACATTCAGTACTTC.

This clonotype was counted only a few times. This chain connects TRBV6-2 or TRBV6-3 to TRBJ1-2; TRBD1 is a possible D gene (6 bases). V was pared by 7 bases and J by 7 bases, with 16 bases between. This CDR3 has 13 amino acids. Per the germline V gene, CDR1 is MNHEY and CDR2 is SVGEGT. CDR3 nucleotide sequence: TGTGCCAGCACCGCCAGGACAGAGCCTGGCTACACCTTC. This encodes CASTARTEPGYTF.

J is TRBJ2-1 and V is TRBV10-2; D gene uncertain. Trimming shortened V by 6 bases and J by 2 bases, and 17 bases separated the two germline ends. The V gene's germline CDR1 is WSHSY and CDR2 SAAADI. This CDR3 has 16 amino acids. CDR3 sequence reads: CASSDSSRQPYNEQFF. The CDR3 coding sequence is TGCGCCAGCAGCGACTCTAGTCGCCAGCCCTACAATGAGCAGTTCTTC.

This chain links TRBV20-1 with TRBJ1-1; D remains unclear. The CDR3 runs 12 residues. Germline V gene lookup returns CDR1 DFQATT and CDR2 SNEGSKA (reference sequence). V lost 3 bases and J lost 7, with 12 bases in between. CDR3: CSASPDLYEAFF. CDR3 DNA sequence: TGCAGTGCTAGCCCCGACCTCTATGAAGCTTTCTTT.

This clonotype is a singleton in its sample. CDR3 region: CASSVKRSYNEQFF. The CDR3 nucleotides read TGTGCCAGCAGTGTTAAGCGGTCCTACAATGAGCAGTTCTTC. V usage is TRBV12-3 or TRBV12-4 and J usage is TRBJ2-1; TRBD2 is a possible D gene (5 bases). The CDR3 loop spans 14 amino acids. V was trimmed by 5 bases and J by 1 base, leaving 9 bases between them.

Concerning this clonotype itself: One junction end disagrees with the germline gene, perhaps due to a read error. The V and J genes are TRBV7-7 and TRBJ2-1; TRBD2 matches 8 bases. The CDR3 extends over 15 amino acids. Germline CDR1 reads SSHAT; CDR2 reads FNYEAQ (reference sequence). In DNA, the CDR3 is TGTGCTAGCAGCCCCGGGGGACCGGGGGGGATGAAGCAGTTCTTC. This translates into CASSPGGPGGMKQFF.

This clonotype has at least ten counts. The chain couples TRBV12-3 or TRBV12-4 to TRBJ2-7; the D gene could be TRBD1 or TRBD2 (6 bases each). V was pared by 5 bases and J by 4 bases, with 15 bases between. There are 14 residues in the CDR3. The CDR3 nucleotides read TGTGCCAGCAGTGTTACAGGGAGGCAATACGAGCAGTACTTC. Its translation is CASSVTGRQYEQYF.

The chain has TRBV18 and TRBJ2-3; 9 bases are a match to TRBD1. Germline CDR1 KGHSH, CDR2 LQKENI. The V segment lost 3 bases and the J segment 4 bases; nucleotides outside the gene matches: 5. This CDR3 spans 15 amino acids. The CDR3 DNA is TGTGCCAGCTCACCTCCCCGGACAGGGGCAGATACGCAGTATTTT. Translating gives CASSPPRTGADTQYF.

The CDR3 region is CASSLGGDTSLAKNIQYF. In DNA form, the CDR3 reads TGCGCCAGCAGCTTGGGTGGGGACACCAGCCTAGCCAAAAACATTCAGTACTTC. This chain joins TRBV5-1 and TRBJ2-4; a possible D gene is TRBD1 (6 bases). V lost 0 bases to trimming and J lost 0 bases, with 16 bases between them. The CDR3 contains 18 residues. CDR1 is SGHRS, CDR2 YFSETQ, per germline.

This clonotype was counted a few times. The gene calls are TRBV20-1 and TRBJ1-1; tentative D call: TRBD1 (6 bases). Deletions cut 3 bases from V and 0 bases from J, with 11 bases between. Germline CDR1 DFQATT, CDR2 SNEGSKA (reference sequence). The CDR3 consists of 14 residues. The chain's CDR3 is CSASRDKMNTEAFF. The DNA of the CDR3 is TGCAGTGCTAGCAGGGACAAGATGAACACTGAAGCTTTCTTT.

J is TRBJ1-1 and V is TRBV15; no clear D gene. V lost 2 bases and J 6 bases, leaving 13 bases between the germline ends. The CDR3 loop spans 14 amino acids. Germline V CDR1 and CDR2: LNHNV, YYDKDF (reference sequence). CDR3 amino acids: CATSRSREQAEAFF. The CDR3, as DNA: TGTGCCACCAGCAGATCAAGGGAACAAGCTGAAGCTTTCTTT.

V is TRBV20-1 and J is TRBJ2-7, with a weak D call TRBD1 (6 bases). V was clipped by 4 bases and J by 0 bases, with 10 bases between them. The CDR3 has 13 residues. CDR1 DFQATT and CDR2 SNEGSKA come from the germline V gene (reference sequence). CDR3 in amino acids: CSATRGFSYEQYF. CDR3 in DNA: TGCAGTGCTACCAGGGGATTCTCCTACGAGCAGTACTTC.

The chain has TRBV20-1 and TRBJ2-3, with 9 positions matching TRBD2. The germline gives CDR1 DFQATT, CDR2 SNEGSKA (reference sequence). The length of the CDR3 is 18 residues. Unmatched junction bases numbered 19, after V lost 5 bases and J lost 4 bases. The CDR3 region has the DNA TGCAGTGCTCAGAGGAGTAGCGGGAGCGCACTCGGAGCAGATACGCAGTATTTT. Encoded protein: CSAQRSSGSALGADTQYF.

V usage is TRBV6-2 or TRBV6-3 and J usage is TRBJ2-2; 12 bases agree with TRBD2. CDR3 length: 15 amino acids. Germline CDR1 and CDR2: MNHEY and SVGEGT. Losses at the gene ends were 7 bases for V and 7 bases for J; bases not matched to a gene: 7. The CDR3 sequence is CASKAMGLAGGELFF. Here the CDR3 DNA reads TGTGCCAGCAAAGCAATGGGACTAGCGGGCGGGGAGCTGTTTTTT.

This chain connects TRBV6-2 or TRBV6-3 to TRBJ2-7; 12 positions agree with TRBD2. J lost 5 bases, V lost 7 bases, and 6 bases had no gene match. This CDR3 is 14 amino acids long. The germline V gene encodes CDR1 MNHEY and CDR2 SVGEGT. The CDR3 DNA follows: TGTGCCAGCAACCTAGCGGGAGGGGGCCACGAGCAGTACTTC. Protein sequence: CASNLAGGGHEQYF.

This clonotype was picked up many times. V is TRBV5-1 and J is TRBJ2-7, with TRBD2 as a possible D gene (5 bases). The CDR3 has 14 residues. V was trimmed by 0 bases and J by 3 bases, leaving 10 bases between them. Germline loops: CDR1 SGHRS, CDR2 YFSETQ. This chain's CDR3 is CASSLVPGIYEQYF. The CDR3 coding sequence is TGCGCCAGCAGCTTGGTCCCCGGGATCTACGAGCAGTACTTC.

This clonotype was seen at least ten times. The junction and the germline gene differ at one end; a read error may be behind it. The chain combines TRBV5-1 with TRBJ2-5; no clear D. This CDR3 region has 12 residues. Looked up from germline, CDR1 is SGHRS and CDR2 is YFSETQ. In DNA form, the CDR3 reads TGTGCCAGCAGTTTAATCCAGGAGACCCAGTACTTC. Translated, it gives CASSLIQETQYF.